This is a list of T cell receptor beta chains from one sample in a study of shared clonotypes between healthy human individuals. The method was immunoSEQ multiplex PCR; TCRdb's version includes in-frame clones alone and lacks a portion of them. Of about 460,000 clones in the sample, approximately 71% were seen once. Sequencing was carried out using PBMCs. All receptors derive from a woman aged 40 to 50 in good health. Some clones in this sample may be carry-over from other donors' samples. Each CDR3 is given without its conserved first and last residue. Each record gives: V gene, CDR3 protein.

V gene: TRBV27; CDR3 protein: ASSYRVPLAGAAKSYEQY
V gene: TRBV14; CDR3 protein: ASSQWIYGYT
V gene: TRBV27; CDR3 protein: ASRFFRAGYT
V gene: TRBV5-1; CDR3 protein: ASSFGVDRREYGYT
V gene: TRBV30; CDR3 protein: AWSKGGQPQH
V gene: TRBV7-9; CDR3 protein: ASSPRQVQMNTEAF
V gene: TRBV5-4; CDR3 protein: ASSSRLNEQF
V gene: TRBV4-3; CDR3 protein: ASSQDLRSSYEQY
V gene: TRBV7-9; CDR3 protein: ASSTQTYEQY
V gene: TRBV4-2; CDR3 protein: ASSQGFGGQPQH
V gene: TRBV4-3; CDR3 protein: ASSQDSPSLEQY
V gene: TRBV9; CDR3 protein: ASSVAGTDTQY
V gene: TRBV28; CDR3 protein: ASSTLGPLGTEAF
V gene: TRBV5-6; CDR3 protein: ASSLRDYRYEQY
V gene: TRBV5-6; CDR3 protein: ASSPTERESTDTQY
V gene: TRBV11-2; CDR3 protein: ASSRGLAVFEQY
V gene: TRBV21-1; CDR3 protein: ASSKAHEQY
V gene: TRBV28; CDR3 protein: ASGRGLPNEKLF
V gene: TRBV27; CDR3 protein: ASSLTRTGFVRYT
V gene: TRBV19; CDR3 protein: ASSPGYEQY
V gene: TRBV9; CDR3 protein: ASRGQGGTGELF
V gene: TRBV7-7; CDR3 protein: ASSSSGRASHYNEQF
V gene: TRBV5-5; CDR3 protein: ASSLVGYPEQY
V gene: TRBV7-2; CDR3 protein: ASSPRTRTGELF
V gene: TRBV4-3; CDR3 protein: ASSQETATYEKLF
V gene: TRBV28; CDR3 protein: ASRRTGYYEQY
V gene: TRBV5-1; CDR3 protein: ASSGLAGGSTDTQY
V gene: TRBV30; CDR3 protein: AWSVGGRDQETQY